This TCR beta chain was obtained from a study of T cell responses to AZD1222 COVID-19 vaccine. Study-wide results and caveats: Repertoire samples came only from after the peak T cell response.

CDR3 size: 15 residues. Trimming cost V 5 bases and J 1 base, with 12 bases left between them. Per the germline V gene, CDR1 is SGHVS and CDR2 is FQNEAQ. In regard to this clone: Its antigen remains unknown.

Repertoires were generated with immunoSEQ multiplex PCR, while TCRdb's copy carries only in-frame clones and drops some. The sample holds some 180,000 clones, around 94% seen once. The sequence was collected from an adult in good health. The V gene is TRBV7-8, the J gene TRBJ1-5; D is uncertain. This sample comprised peripheral blood, obtained on day 0 of AZD1222 vaccination. The CDR3 DNA reads as TGTGCCAGCAGCCGAGGCATGGGGAGCAATCAGCCCCAGCATTTT. This sequence encodes CASSRGMGSNQPQHF.